Shown below are 4 T cell receptor beta chains from a single sample sequenced in a study of tissue T cells after allogeneic stem cell transplantation. Adult allogeneic hematopoietic cell transplant recipients with steroid-refractory graft-versus-host disease were prospectively enrolled for research autopsy. The assay was immunoSEQ multiplex PCR, and TCRdb's table has in-frame clones only and misses some. The table has roughly 2,000 clones, roughly 69% seen once. The sequencing here drew on transverse colon tissue, taken at autopsy. Receptors originate from a male patient older than 55 with steroid-refractory graft-versus-host disease after an allogeneic stem cell transplant. The graft donor may have given rise to some T cells.

This clone was counted between two and nine times. The CDR3 protein is CASSRGGNVGNEQFF. Here the CDR3 DNA reads TGTGCCAGTAGTCGGGGGGGCAACGTAGGGAATGAGCAGTTCTTC. V gene TRBV19 combines with J gene TRBJ2-1, with 8 nucleotides matching TRBD2. From germline, CDR1 is LNHDA and CDR2 SQIVND (reference sequence). J lost 7 bases, V lost 5 bases, and 10 bases had no gene match. The CDR3 totals 15 residues.

The table lists this clone with a few counts. The chain has TRBV5-1 and TRBJ2-1, with TRBD2 identical over 9 bases. V dropped 0 bases and J dropped 2; count of bases not matched to a gene: 6. CDR3 length: 17 residues. Germline CDR1 and CDR2: SGHRS and YFSETQ. In DNA, the CDR3 is TGCGCCAGCAGCTTGGCTCCCCTAGCGGGACCCTACAATGAGCAGTTCTTC. Protein: CASSLAPLAGPYNEQFF.

In its sample, this clone was seen a few times. This sequence joins TRBV12-3 or TRBV12-4 and TRBJ1-1; 8 nucleotides line up with TRBD1. The CDR3 totals 13 residues. J gave up 1 base and V 6 bases, and 1 base lay outside the gene matches. In nucleotides, the CDR3 is TGTGCCAGCAGGGGACAGGCGAACACTGAAGCTTTCTTT. Translation gives CASRGQANTEAFF.

The genes are TRBV5-6 and TRBJ2-1; D ambiguous. Germline-derived CDR1 and CDR2 are SGHDT and YYEEEE. V was pared by 3 bases and J by 8 bases, with 9 bases between. The CDR3 is 12 residues long. The CDR3 DNA is TGTGCCAGCAGCTATCTACGGGATGAGCAGTTCTTC. Translating gives CASSYLRDEQFF.